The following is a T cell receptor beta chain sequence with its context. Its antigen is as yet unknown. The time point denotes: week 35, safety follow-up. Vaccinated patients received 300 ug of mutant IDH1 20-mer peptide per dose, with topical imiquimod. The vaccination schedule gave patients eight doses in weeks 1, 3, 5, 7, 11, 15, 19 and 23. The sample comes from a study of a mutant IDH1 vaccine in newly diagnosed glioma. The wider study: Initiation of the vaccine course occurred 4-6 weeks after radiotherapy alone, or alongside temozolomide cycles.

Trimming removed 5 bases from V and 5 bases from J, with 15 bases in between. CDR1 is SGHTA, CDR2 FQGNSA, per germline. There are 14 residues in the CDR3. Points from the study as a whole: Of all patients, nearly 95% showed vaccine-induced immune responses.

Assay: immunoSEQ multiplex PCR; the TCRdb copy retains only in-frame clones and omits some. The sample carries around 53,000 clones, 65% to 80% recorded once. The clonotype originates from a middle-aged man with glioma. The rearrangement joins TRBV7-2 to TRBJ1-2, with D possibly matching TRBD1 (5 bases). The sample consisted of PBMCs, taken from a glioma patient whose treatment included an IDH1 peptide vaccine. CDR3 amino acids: CASSPPGVIYGYTF. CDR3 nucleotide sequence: TGTGCCAGCAGCCCCCCGGGGGTAATTTATGGCTACACCTTC.